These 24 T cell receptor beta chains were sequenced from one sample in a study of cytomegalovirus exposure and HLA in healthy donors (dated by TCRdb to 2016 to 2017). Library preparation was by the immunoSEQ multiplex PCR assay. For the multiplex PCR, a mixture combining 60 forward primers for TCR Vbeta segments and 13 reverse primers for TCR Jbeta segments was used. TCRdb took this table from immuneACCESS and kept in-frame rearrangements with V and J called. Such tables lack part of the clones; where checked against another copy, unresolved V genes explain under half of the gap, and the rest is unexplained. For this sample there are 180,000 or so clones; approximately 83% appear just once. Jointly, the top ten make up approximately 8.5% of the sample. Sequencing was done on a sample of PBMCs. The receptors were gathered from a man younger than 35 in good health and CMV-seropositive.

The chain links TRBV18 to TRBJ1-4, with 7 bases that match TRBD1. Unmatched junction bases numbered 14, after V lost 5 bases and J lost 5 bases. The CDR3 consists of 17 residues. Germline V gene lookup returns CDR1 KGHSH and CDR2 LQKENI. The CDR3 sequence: CASSSTGLEVRNEKLFF. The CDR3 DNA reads TGTGCCAGCTCATCGACAGGGCTCGAAGTCCGAAATGAAAAACTGTTTTTT.

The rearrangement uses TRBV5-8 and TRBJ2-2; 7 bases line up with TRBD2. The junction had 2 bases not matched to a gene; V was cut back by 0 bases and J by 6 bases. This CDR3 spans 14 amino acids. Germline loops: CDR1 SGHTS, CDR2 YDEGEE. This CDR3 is CASSLDGGAGELFF. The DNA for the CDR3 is TGTGCCAGCAGCTTGGATGGGGGGGCCGGGGAGCTGTTTTTT.

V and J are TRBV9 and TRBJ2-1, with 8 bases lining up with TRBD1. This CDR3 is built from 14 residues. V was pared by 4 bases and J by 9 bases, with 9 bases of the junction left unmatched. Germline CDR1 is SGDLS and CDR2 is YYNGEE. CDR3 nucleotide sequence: TGTGCCAGCAGCCTCCCGACAGGGGCGGCTGAGCAGTTCTTC. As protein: CASSLPTGAAEQFF.

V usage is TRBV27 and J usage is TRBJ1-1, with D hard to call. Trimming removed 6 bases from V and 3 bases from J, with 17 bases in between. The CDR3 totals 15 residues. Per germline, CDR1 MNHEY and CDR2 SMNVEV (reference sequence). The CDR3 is CASSQRADWYTEAFF. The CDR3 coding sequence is TGTGCCAGCAGCCAGCGTGCGGATTGGTACACTGAAGCTTTCTTT.

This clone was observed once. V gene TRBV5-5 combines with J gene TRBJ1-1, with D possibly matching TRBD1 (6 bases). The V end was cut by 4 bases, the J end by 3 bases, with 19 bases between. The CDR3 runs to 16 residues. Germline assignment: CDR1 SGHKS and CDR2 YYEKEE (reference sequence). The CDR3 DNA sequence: TGTGCCAGCAGCCCCGAAGGGCTATCAGGGGACACTGAAGCTTTCTTT. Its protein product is CASSPEGLSGDTEAFF. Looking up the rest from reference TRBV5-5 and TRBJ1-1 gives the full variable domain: DAGVTQSPTHLIKTRGQQVTLRCSPISGHKSVSWYQQVLGQGPQFIFQYYEKEERGRGNFPDRFSARQFPNYSSELNVNALLLGDSALYLCASSPEGLSGDTEAFFGQGTRLTVV.

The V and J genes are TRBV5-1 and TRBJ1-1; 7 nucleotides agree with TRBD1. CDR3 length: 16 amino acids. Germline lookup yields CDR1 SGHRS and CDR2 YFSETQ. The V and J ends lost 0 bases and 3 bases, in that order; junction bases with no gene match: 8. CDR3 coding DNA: TGCGCCAGCAGCTTGGCGTGGGACAGAAGGGACACTGAAGCTTTCTTT. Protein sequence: CASSLAWDRRDTEAFF.

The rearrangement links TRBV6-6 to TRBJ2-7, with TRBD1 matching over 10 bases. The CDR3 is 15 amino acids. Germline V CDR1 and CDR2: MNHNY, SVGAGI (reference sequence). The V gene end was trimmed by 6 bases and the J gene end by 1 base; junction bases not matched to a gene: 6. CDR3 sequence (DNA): TGTGCCAGCAGGGAAGGGACAGGGGTGTCCTACGAGCAGTACTTC. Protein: CASREGTGVSYEQYF.

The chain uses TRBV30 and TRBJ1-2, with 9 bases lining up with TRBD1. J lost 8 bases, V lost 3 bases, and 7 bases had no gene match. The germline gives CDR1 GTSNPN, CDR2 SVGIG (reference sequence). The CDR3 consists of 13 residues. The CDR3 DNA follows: TGTGCCTGGAGGGGACAGGGAGTGGGGGGCTACACCTTC. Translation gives CAWRGQGVGGYTF. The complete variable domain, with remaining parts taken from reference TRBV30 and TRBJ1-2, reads SQTIHQWPATLVQPVGSPLSLECTVEGTSNPNLYWYRQAAGRGLQLLFYSVGIGQISSEVPQNLSASRPQDRQFILSSKKLLLSDSGFYLCAWRGQGVGGYTFGSGTRLTVV.

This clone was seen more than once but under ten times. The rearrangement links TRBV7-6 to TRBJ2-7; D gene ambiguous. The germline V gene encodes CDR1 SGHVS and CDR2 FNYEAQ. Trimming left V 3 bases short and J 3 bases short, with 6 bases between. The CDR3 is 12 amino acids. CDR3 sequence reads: CASSFGDYEQYF. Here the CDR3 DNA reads TGTGCCAGCAGCTTTGGAGACTACGAGCAGTACTTC.

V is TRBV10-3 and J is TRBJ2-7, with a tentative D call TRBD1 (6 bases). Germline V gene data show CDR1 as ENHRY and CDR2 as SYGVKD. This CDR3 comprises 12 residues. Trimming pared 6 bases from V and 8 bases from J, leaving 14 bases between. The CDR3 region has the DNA TGTGCCATCAGGGGGACACACGACAAGCAGTACTTC. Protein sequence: CAIRGTHDKQYF.

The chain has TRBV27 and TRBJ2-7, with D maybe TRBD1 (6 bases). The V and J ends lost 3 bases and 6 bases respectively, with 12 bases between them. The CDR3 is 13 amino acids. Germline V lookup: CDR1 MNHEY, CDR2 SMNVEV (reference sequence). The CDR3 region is CASSFTGLREQYF. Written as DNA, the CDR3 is TGTGCCAGCAGTTTTACAGGGCTACGCGAGCAGTACTTC.

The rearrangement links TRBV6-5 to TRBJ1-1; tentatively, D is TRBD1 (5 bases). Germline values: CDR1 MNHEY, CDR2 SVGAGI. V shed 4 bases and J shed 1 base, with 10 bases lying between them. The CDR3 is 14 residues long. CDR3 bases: TGTGCCAGCAGTTTCCGGGACTGGAACACTGAAGCTTTCTTT. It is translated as CASSFRDWNTEAFF.

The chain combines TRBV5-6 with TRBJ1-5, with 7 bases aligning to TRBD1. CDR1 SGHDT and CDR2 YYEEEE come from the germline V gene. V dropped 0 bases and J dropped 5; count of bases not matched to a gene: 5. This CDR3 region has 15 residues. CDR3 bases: TGTGCCAGCAGCTTGGCCGACAGGGCGCATCAGCCCCAGCATTTT. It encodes CASSLADRAHQPQHF.

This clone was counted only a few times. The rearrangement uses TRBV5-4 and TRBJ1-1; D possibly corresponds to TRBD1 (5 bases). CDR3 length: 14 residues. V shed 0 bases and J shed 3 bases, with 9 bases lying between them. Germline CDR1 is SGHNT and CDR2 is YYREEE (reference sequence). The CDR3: CASSLEQGYTEAFF. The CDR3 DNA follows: TGTGCCAGCAGCTTGGAGCAGGGATACACTGAAGCTTTCTTT. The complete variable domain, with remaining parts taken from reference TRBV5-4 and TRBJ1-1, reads ETGVTQSPTHLIKTRGQQVTLRCSSQSGHNTVSWYQQALGQGPQFIFQYYREEENGRGNFPPRFSGLQFPNYSSELNVNALELDDSALYLCASSLEQGYTEAFFGQGTRLTVV.

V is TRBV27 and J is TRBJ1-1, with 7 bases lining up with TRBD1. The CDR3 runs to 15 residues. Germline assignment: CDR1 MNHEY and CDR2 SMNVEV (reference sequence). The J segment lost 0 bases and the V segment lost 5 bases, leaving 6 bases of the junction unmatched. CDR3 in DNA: TGTGCCAGCAGTCGACAGGGTTACATGAACACTGAAGCTTTCTTT. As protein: CASSRQGYMNTEAFF.

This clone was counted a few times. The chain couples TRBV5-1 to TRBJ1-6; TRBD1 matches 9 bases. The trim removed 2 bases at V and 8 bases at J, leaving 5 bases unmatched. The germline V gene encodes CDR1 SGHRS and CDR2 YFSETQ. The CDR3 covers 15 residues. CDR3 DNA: TGCGCCAGCAGCTTCCTACAGGGGGCTGATTCACCCCTCCACTTT. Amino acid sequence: CASSFLQGADSPLHF.

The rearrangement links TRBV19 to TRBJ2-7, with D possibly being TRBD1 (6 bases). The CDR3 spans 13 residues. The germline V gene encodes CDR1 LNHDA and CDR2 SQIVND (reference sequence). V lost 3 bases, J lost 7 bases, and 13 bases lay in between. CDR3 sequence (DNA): TGTGCCAGTAGTATCGTGACAGGTCGGGAGCAGTACTTC. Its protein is CASSIVTGREQYF. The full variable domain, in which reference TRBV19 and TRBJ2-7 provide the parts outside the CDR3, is DGGITQSPKYLFRKEGQNVTLSCEQNLNHDAMYWYRQDPGQGLRLIYYSQIVNDFQKGDIAEGYSVSREKKESFPLTVTSAQKNPTAFYLCASSIVTGREQYFGPGTRLTVT.

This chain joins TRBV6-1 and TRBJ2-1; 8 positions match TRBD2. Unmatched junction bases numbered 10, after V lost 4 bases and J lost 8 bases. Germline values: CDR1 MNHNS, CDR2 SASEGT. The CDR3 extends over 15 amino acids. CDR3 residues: CASSATGLVSYEQFF. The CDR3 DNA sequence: TGTGCCAGCAGTGCAACGGGACTAGTCTCATATGAGCAGTTCTTC.

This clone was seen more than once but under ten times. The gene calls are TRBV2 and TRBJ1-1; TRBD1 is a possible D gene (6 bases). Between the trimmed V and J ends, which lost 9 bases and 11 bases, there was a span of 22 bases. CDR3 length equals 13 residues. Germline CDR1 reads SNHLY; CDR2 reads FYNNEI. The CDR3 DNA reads TGTGCCAGAGTGTTGTCTCGTACAGGGTGGGCTTTCTTT. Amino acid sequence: CARVLSRTGWAFF.

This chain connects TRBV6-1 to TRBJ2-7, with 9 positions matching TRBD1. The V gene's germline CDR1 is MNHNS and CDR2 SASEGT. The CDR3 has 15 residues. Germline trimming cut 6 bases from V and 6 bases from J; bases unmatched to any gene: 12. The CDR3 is CASRSFRQGVSEQYF. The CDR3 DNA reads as TGTGCCAGCAGATCCTTCCGACAGGGGGTCTCCGAGCAGTACTTC.

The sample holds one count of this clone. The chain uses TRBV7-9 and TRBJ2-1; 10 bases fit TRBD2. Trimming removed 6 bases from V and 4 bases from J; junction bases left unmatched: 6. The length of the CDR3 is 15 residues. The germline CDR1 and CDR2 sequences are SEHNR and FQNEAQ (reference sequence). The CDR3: CASRLLAGRYNEQFF. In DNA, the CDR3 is TGTGCCAGCAGATTACTAGCGGGGAGGTACAATGAGCAGTTCTTC.

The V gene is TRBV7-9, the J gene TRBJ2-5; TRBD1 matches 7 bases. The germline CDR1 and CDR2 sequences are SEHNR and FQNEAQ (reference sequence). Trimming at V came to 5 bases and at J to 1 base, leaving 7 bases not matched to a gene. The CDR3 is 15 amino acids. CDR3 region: CASSAPRTGQETQYF. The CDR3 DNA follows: TGTGCCAGCAGCGCACCCAGGACAGGCCAAGAGACCCAGTACTTC.

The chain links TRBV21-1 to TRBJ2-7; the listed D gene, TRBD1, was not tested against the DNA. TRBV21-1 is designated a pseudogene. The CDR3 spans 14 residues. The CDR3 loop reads CASNLPSDPYEQYF. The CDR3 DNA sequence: TGTGCCAGCAATCTCCCCAGTGATCCCTACGAGCAGTACTTC.

CDR3 in DNA: TGTGCCAGCAGCGTCCTCGAGAATAACTATGGCTACACCTTC. Residues: CASSVLENNYGYTF. The V and J genes are TRBV6-1 and TRBJ1-2, with unresolved D. The CDR3 contains 14 residues. From germline, CDR1 is MNHNS and CDR2 SASEGT. V shed 6 bases and J shed 1 base, with 12 bases lying between them.